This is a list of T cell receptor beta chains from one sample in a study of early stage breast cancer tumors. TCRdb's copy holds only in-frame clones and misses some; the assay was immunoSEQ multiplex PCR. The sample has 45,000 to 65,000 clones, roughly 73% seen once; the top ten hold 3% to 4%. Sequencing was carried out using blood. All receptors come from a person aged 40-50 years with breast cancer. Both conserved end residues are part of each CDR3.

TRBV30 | CALNSYNEQFF
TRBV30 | CAWSLGDSGSFGGTHEQYF
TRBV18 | CASSPGTGDIQYF
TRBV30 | CAWSVGTGAQETQYF
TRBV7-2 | CASSLYTDTQYF
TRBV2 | CASALGVDEQFF
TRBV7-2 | CASNVSGAPLARPETQYF
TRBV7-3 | CASSPGQVTDTQYF
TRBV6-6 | CASGYNEQFF
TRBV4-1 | CASSQEKTGNNEKLFF
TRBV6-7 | CASIPIRGYTF
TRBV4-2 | CASSQDLLSLAGGTDTQYF
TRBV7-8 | CASSTDRTGYTF
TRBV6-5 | CASSYSPGRETQYF
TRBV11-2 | CASSHLQGAVLEQYF
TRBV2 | CASSSTSGRADTQYF
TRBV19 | CASSPGGSRPSGANVLTF
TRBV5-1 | CASSELPGGGSNQPQHF
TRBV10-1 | CASSDSQETQYF
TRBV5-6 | CASSPGLGDEQYF
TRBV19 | CASRGGASSYNEQFF
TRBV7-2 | CASSPSGPAAHYEQYF
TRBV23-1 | CASSQSRASEGRPDTQYF
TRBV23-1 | CASSQGARAYSNEQFF
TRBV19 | CASSIGINDNEQFF
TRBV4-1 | CASSQDTGELFF
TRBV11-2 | CASSPPGVAFF
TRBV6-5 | CASSYSRDQPQHF
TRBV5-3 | CARSLAVLITDTQYF